Listed here are 11 T cell receptor beta chains from one sample, sequenced in a study of T-cell memory formation after mild COVID-19. TCRdb redid the calling of the 5' RACE reads with MiXCR, one entry per CDR3 protein. The sample consists of roughly 310,000 distinct CDR3 sequences, approximately 15% of them appearing once. The sample was PBMCs or a T cell subset sorted from them (not recorded which). The origin of the receptors is a young man who had mild COVID-19 (a few samples of this study predate the infection). Cell type and time point are not known.

This clonotype was counted a few times. The chain combines TRBV6-2 or TRBV6-3 with TRBJ2-7; D could derive from TRBD1 or TRBD2 (5 bases each). The CDR3 contains 15 residues. From germline, CDR1 is MNHEY and CDR2 SVGEGT. Trimming removed 5 bases from V and 1 base from J, with 15 bases in between. CDR3 sequence: CASSAFGAKSYEQYF. The CDR3 DNA follows: TGTGCCAGCAGTGCTTTCGGGGCTAAGTCCTACGAGCAGTACTTC.

This clonotype was seen more than once but under ten times. The V gene is TRBV12-3 or TRBV12-4, the J gene TRBJ2-2; tentatively, D is TRBD1 or TRBD2 (5 bases each). V shed 6 bases and J shed 7 bases, with 12 bases lying between them. The length of the CDR3 is 13 residues. The CDR3 bases are TGTGCCAGCAGCCGGGACCGCCGCGGGGAGCTGTTTTTT. Its protein is CASSRDRRGELFF.

The V and J genes are TRBV9 and TRBJ2-2; 9 nucleotides line up with TRBD1. Germline V gene data show CDR1 as SGDLS and CDR2 as YYNGEE. The CDR3 consists of 15 residues. V lost 0 bases to trimming and J lost 5 bases; unmatched junction nucleotides: 2. The CDR3 sequence: CASSVAGTGTGELFF. The CDR3 DNA reads TGTGCCAGCAGCGTAGCGGGGACAGGGACCGGGGAGCTGTTTTTT.

This clonotype was recorded a few times. The chain's CDR3 is CASRPGERPYGYTF. CDR3 in DNA: TGTGCCAGCAGACCCGGGGAGAGACCCTATGGCTACACCTTC. The chain has TRBV12-3 or TRBV12-4 and TRBJ1-2, with D unresolved. Trimming cost V 6 bases and J 4 bases, with 15 bases left between them. The CDR3 is 14 residues long.

This clonotype was observed a few times. The rearrangement links TRBV14 to TRBJ2-7; D unclear. Germline CDR1 is SGHDN and CDR2 is FVKESK. V shed 1 base and J shed 0 bases, with 16 bases lying between them. The CDR3 extends over 17 amino acids. The CDR3 DNA is TGTGCCAGCAGCCAAGCTTACCATAGCCGAAGCTCCTACGAGCAGTACTTC. Translation gives CASSQAYHSRSSYEQYF.

This rearrangement joins TRBV6-2 or TRBV6-3 to TRBJ2-7, with TRBD2 matching over 8 bases. The junction had 9 bases not matched to a gene; V was cut back by 8 bases and J by 3 bases. Germline loops: CDR1 MNHEY, CDR2 SVGEGT. The CDR3 consists of 14 residues. As DNA, the CDR3 is TGTGCCAGCTCCCTTAGCGGGGCGCTCTACGAGCAGTACGTC. Protein product: CASSLSGALYEQYV.

The genes are TRBV24-1 and TRBJ2-2, with 10 bases fitting TRBD1. V shed 9 bases and J 5 bases; nucleotides not matched to a gene: 5. Germline V gives CDR1 KGHDR, CDR2 SFDVKD. The CDR3 covers 14 residues. The CDR3 protein is CATSPGQGTGELFF. Here the CDR3 DNA reads TGTGCCACCTCACCGGGACAGGGGACCGGGGAGCTGTTTTTT.

This rearrangement joins TRBV4-3 to TRBJ2-5, with a weak D call TRBD2 (7 bases). CDR1 and CDR2 from the germline V gene are LGHNA and YSLEER. Trimming cost V 3 bases and J 4 bases, with 18 bases left between them. The length of the CDR3 is 16 residues. The CDR3 is CASSQDTPGGGETQYF. The CDR3 DNA reads TGCGCCAGCAGCCAGGACACCCCGGGGGGCGGAGAGACCCAGTACTTC.

The chain is built from TRBV5-1 and TRBJ1-1; the match to TRBD1 covers 8 bases. The CDR3 is 15 residues long. Per germline, CDR1 SGHRS and CDR2 YFSETQ. V gave up 4 bases and J gave up 1 base; unmatched junction bases: 6. The CDR3 coding sequence is TGCGCCAGCAGCGCAGGGACAGGAAAGAACACTGAAGCTTTCTTT. This translates into CASSAGTGKNTEAFF.

This clonotype appeared a few times. The J gene is TRBJ2-2, the V gene TRBV6-5, with TRBD2 matching over 8 bases. Germline assignment: CDR1 MNHEY and CDR2 SVGAGI. CDR3 size: 15 residues. V was clipped by 0 bases and J by 7 bases; unmatched bases: 4. CDR3 residues: CASSYSNRGGGELFF. In DNA, the CDR3 is TGTGCCAGCAGTTACTCGAATCGGGGGGGCGGGGAGCTGTTTTTT.

This sequence joins TRBV2 and TRBJ1-1; D is possibly TRBD1 (5 bases). The CDR3 runs to 14 residues. V was cut by 6 bases and J by 4 bases, with 15 bases left in between. Germline CDR1 and CDR2: SNHLY and FYNNEI. The CDR3, as DNA: TGTGCCAGCAGACTGACAGACGTTATCACTGAAGCTTTCTTT. The encoded protein is CASRLTDVITEAFF.